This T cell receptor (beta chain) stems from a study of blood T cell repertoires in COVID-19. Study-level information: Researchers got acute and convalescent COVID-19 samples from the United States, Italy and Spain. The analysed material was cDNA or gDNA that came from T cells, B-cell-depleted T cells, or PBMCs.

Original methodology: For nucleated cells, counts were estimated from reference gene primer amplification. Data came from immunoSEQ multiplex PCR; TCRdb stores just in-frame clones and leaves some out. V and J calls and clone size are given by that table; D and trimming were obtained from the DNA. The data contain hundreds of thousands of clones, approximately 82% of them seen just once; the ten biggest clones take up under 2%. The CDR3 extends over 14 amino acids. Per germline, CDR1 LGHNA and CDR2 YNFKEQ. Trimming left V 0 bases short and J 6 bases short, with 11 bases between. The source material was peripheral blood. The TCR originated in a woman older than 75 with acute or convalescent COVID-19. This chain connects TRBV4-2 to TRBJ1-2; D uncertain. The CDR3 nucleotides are TGTGCCAGCAGCCAAGATGAGTCGAAAGATGGCTACACCTTC. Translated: CASSQDESKDGYTF.